These 18 T cell receptor beta chains share one sample of origin, sequenced in a study of glioma-infiltrating T cells after dendritic cell vaccination. Libraries were prepared by immunoSEQ multiplex PCR; TCRdb keeps only in-frame clonotypes and omits some of them. The sample holds about 90,000 clones, 85% to 90% seen once. The sequencing used blood, collected before dendritic cell vaccination. These receptors were obtained from a human donor with glioblastoma.

The J gene is TRBJ2-1, the V gene TRBV29-1; 7 bases match TRBD1. Germline V gives CDR1 SQVTM, CDR2 ANQGSEA. The CDR3 is 15 amino acids. The V and J ends lost 0 bases and 2 bases, in that order; junction bases with no gene match: 4. The CDR3 sequence: CSVEDLGTAYNEQFF. The CDR3 bases are TGCAGCGTTGAAGACTTAGGGACAGCCTACAATGAGCAGTTCTTC.

The chain couples TRBV27 to TRBJ2-7; TRBD2 aligns across 13 bases. The CDR3 consists of 14 residues. Germline trimming cut 4 bases from V and 13 bases from J; bases unmatched to any gene: 10. Germline assignment: CDR1 MNHEY and CDR2 SMNVEV (reference sequence). The CDR3 loop reads CASSYRGTSGAPYF. The CDR3, as DNA: TGTGCCAGCAGTTACCGAGGGACTAGCGGGGCCCCATACTTC.

V and J are TRBV27 and TRBJ1-1, with 8 bases matching TRBD1. Losses at the gene ends were 2 bases for V and 5 bases for J; bases not matched to a gene: 13. The CDR3 loop spans 17 amino acids. Germline V gene sequence: CDR1 MNHEY, CDR2 SMNVEV (reference sequence). The CDR3 nucleotides read TGTGCCAGCAGTTTAGGACCGTACTCAGGGGGCAGTACTGAAGCTTTCTTT. This sequence encodes CASSLGPYSGGSTEAFF.

The chain couples TRBV7-9 to TRBJ1-2; 7 bases map to TRBD1. CDR1 is SEHNR and CDR2 is FQNEAQ in the germline V gene (reference sequence). J was trimmed by 5 bases and V by 8 bases; bases with no gene match: 5. The CDR3 is 12 amino acids. The CDR3 DNA reads as TGTGCCAGCGGGTTACAGGGGTATGGCTACACCTTC. It encodes CASGLQGYGYTF.

The CDR3 nucleotides are TGTGCCAGCAGCCCTCCGACAGTTGCCGAGCAGTACTTC. This translates into CASSPPTVAEQYF. V is TRBV5-4 and J is TRBJ2-7, with TRBD1 as a possible D gene (5 bases). Germline CDR1 and CDR2: SGHNT and YYREEE (reference sequence). V was trimmed by 4 bases and J by 6 bases, leaving 14 bases between them. The CDR3 covers 13 residues. Complete variable domain (other parts from reference TRBV5-4 and TRBJ2-7): ETGVTQSPTHLIKTRGQQVTLRCSSQSGHNTVSWYQQALGQGPQFIFQYYREEENGRGNFPPRFSGLQFPNYSSELNVNALELDDSALYLCASSPPTVAEQYFGPGTRLTVT.

The chain joins TRBV29-1 to TRBJ2-6, with 7 positions matching TRBD1. Germline lookup yields CDR1 SQVTM and CDR2 ANQGSEA. V lost 7 bases and J lost 7; bases outside the gene matches: 13. CDR3 size: 15 residues. The CDR3 sequence: CSDGQDGLSANVLTF. The CDR3, as DNA: TGCAGCGATGGACAGGACGGTTTGTCAGCCAACGTCCTGACTTTC.

CDR3 DNA: TGCGCCAGCAGCCTGTGGAGGGATGCAAAAAACATTCAGTACTTC. Translated, it gives CASSLWRDAKNIQYF. This chain links TRBV4-1 with TRBJ2-4; the D gene is possibly TRBD2 (6 bases). This CDR3 has 15 residues. The germline V gene encodes CDR1 MGHRA and CDR2 YSYEKL. Trimming took 4 bases from V and 4 from J, leaving 14 bases between them.

This clone was found a few times. The chain employs TRBV21-1 and TRBJ2-1; the table calls TRBD1, which could not be checked here. TRBV21-1 counts as a pseudogene. The CDR3 runs to 18 residues. Here the CDR3 DNA reads TGTGCCAGCAGCTCAGGGGTCTTTTTGGGACAGGGCTACAATGAGCAGTTCTTC. This codes for CASSSGVFLGQGYNEQFF.

This sequence joins TRBV7-8 and TRBJ2-7, with D possibly being TRBD1 (6 bases). This CDR3 is built from 14 residues. Between the trimmed V and J ends, which lost 7 bases and 2 bases, there was a span of 15 bases. From germline, CDR1 is SGHVS and CDR2 FQNEAQ. The CDR3 sequence is CASTREGGAYEQYF. The DNA of the CDR3 is TGTGCCAGCACCAGGGAAGGGGGTGCCTACGAGCAGTACTTC.

The CDR3 loop reads CAISETWRVQFF. The DNA of the CDR3 is TGTGCCATCAGTGAGACATGGAGGGTGCAGTTCTTC. The V call is TRBV10-3, the J call TRBJ2-1; D may be TRBD2 (6 bases). The CDR3 consists of 12 residues. The germline CDR1 and CDR2 sequences are ENHRY and SYGVKD. V was pared by 2 bases and J by 12 bases, with 11 bases between.

The chain combines TRBV7-9 with TRBJ1-1; the match to TRBD1 covers 9 bases. CDR1 is SEHNR, CDR2 FQNEAQ, per germline (reference sequence). The CDR3 runs to 14 residues. Trimming removed 0 bases from V and 10 bases from J; junction bases left unmatched: 6. The CDR3 bases are TGTGCCAGCAGCTTAGCCCGGGACAGGGCTCGAGCTTTCTTT. Translating it yields CASSLARDRARAFF.

The chain recombines TRBV6-4 with TRBJ2-1, with 8 bases aligning to TRBD2. CDR1 and CDR2 (germline): MRHNA, SNTAGT. The junction had 8 bases not matched to a gene; V was cut back by 4 bases and J by 12 bases. CDR3 length: 13 amino acids. This CDR3 is CASSVVAGRVQFF. The CDR3 DNA reads TGTGCCAGCAGTGTTGTAGCGGGGCGGGTGCAGTTCTTC.

This chain links TRBV4-3 with TRBJ2-1; D may be TRBD2 (6 bases). Germline CDR1 and CDR2: LGHNA and YSLEER. The CDR3 runs 13 residues. Trimming stripped 2 bases from V and 10 bases from J, with 12 bases between. In nucleotides, the CDR3 is TGCGCCAGCAGCCAACTACCTAGCGACGAGCAGTTCTTC. Translated, it gives CASSQLPSDEQFF.

The chain joins TRBV6-4 to TRBJ1-5; 7 bases map to TRBD1. This CDR3 is built from 17 residues. Per the germline V gene, CDR1 is MRHNA and CDR2 is SNTAGT. The junction had 17 bases not matched to a gene; V was cut back by 8 bases and J by 4 bases. CDR3 residues: CASPRGLRGLCNQPQHF. The DNA for the CDR3 is TGTGCCAGCCCGAGGGGGCTCAGGGGCCTTTGTAATCAGCCCCAGCATTTT.

DNA for the CDR3: TGTGCCAGCAGTCCTGGGACAGGTTGGGTTTCGGGGGAGCAGTACTTC. Its protein is CASSPGTGWVSGEQYF. This rearrangement joins TRBV5-4 to TRBJ2-7; 8 nucleotides agree with TRBD1. This CDR3 contains 16 residues. V lost 5 bases to trimming and J lost 7 bases; unmatched junction nucleotides: 17. CDR1 and CDR2 from the germline V gene are SGHNT and YYREEE (reference sequence). Based on the CDR3 plus reference TRBV5-4 and TRBJ2-7, the full variable domain is ETGVTQSPTHLIKTRGQQVTLRCSSQSGHNTVSWYQQALGQGPQFIFQYYREEENGRGNFPPRFSGLQFPNYSSELNVNALELDDSALYLCASSPGTGWVSGEQYFGPGTRLTVT.

The chain links TRBV4-2 to TRBJ2-3, with 8 bases that match TRBD2. The CDR3 is made up of 18 amino acids. V shed 0 bases and J 5 bases; nucleotides not matched to a gene: 13. CDR1 is LGHNA, CDR2 YNFKEQ, per germline. CDR3 in amino acids: CASSQDLRLARGIDTQYF. CDR3 nucleotide sequence: TGTGCCAGCAGCCAAGATTTAAGACTAGCGAGAGGGATAGATACGCAGTATTTT.

The chain links TRBV5-4 to TRBJ1-3; D unresolved. CDR1 SGHNT and CDR2 YYREEE come from the germline V gene (reference sequence). Trimming removed 0 bases from V and 1 base from J, with 8 bases in between. This CDR3 is built from 15 residues. The CDR3 is CASSLVPGSGNTIYF. In nucleotides, the CDR3 is TGTGCCAGCAGCTTGGTCCCCGGGTCTGGAAACACCATATATTTT. The complete variable domain, with remaining parts taken from reference TRBV5-4 and TRBJ1-3, reads ETGVTQSPTHLIKTRGQQVTLRCSSQSGHNTVSWYQQALGQGPQFIFQYYREEENGRGNFPPRFSGLQFPNYSSELNVNALELDDSALYLCASSLVPGSGNTIYFGEGSWLTVV.

This chain connects TRBV9 to TRBJ2-1, with TRBD2 matching over 9 bases. Germline lookup yields CDR1 SGDLS and CDR2 YYNGEE. Trimming at V came to 4 bases and at J to 6 bases, leaving 11 bases not matched to a gene. The CDR3 covers 16 residues. CDR3 residues: CASSPPRGLASNEQFF. CDR3 DNA: TGTGCCAGCAGCCCGCCCAGGGGACTAGCTTCCAATGAGCAGTTCTTC.